This passage covers 20 T cell receptor beta chains from one sample sequenced in a study of tumor-infiltrating lymphocytes in primary liver carcinoma. Unsorted bulk tissue (about 18-32 mg) underwent RNA and DNA co-extraction. Total RNA (approximately 500 ng) served as template for TCR beta cDNA synthesis primed by a constant-region primer. Three nested multiplex PCR rounds, a slightly modified ARM-PCR, produced the libraries for TCR beta. The two initial PCR rounds, around 10 cycles each, used TRBV1-TRBV30 forward and C-beta reverse primers. TCRdb used MiXCR to reprocess the multiplex PCR reads, holding one entry per CDR3 protein. The sample lists tens of thousands of distinct CDR3 sequences, about 70% occurring once. Material: liver tumor tissue from sampling region 2. The subset here: tumor region T2, inferior pole. The receptors originated from a man aged 40-55 years with primary liver carcinoma and hepatitis B virus infection.

About this clonotype itself: Compared with germline, one end of the junction differs, possibly owing to a read error. V is TRBV6-9 and J is TRBJ2-3, with D possibly called TRBD1 or TRBD2 (7 bases each). Looked up from germline, CDR1 is MNHGY and CDR2 is SVAAGI. The length of the CDR3 is 16 residues. CDR3 residues: CATSSPGGGGMDTQYF. As DNA, the CDR3 is TGTGCCACCAGTTCACCAGGGGGAGGGGGTATGGATACGCAGTATTTT.

Remarks on this clonotype: The CDR3 does not close with the conserved phenylalanine or tryptophan, likely indicating a read error. The genes are TRBV6-1 and TRBJ2-5; D perhaps matches TRBD1 (6 bases). Trimming removed 7 bases at V and 8 bases at J, with 17 bases between. Germline V gene data show CDR1 as MNHNS and CDR2 as SASEGT. The CDR3 loop spans 13 amino acids. CDR3 loop: CASTLRRGETQYL. DNA of the CDR3: TGTGCCAGCACCCTGCGCAGGGGAGAAACCCAGTACTTA.

In the case of this clonotype: A read error may explain this, as a much larger clone is one base away. This chain joins TRBV28 and TRBJ2-5; D possibly uses TRBD1 or TRBD2 (5 bases each). The germline CDR1 and CDR2 sequences are MDHEN and SYDVKM. The CDR3 contains 16 residues. V dropped 7 bases and J dropped 1 base, with 19 bases sitting between them. The CDR3: CASKMIKRGTQETQYF. The CDR3 DNA follows: TGTGCCAGCAAGATGATCAAGAGAGGGACCCAAGAGACCCAGTACTTC.

A remark on this clonotype: This CDR3 fails to terminate in the conserved phenylalanine or tryptophan, so it likely reflects a read error. This sequence joins TRBV4-1 and TRBJ2-2; tentative D call: TRBD1 (5 bases). Germline assignment: CDR1 MGHRA and CDR2 YSYEKL. The CDR3 has 13 amino acids. Trimming stripped 11 bases from V and 8 bases from J, with 18 bases between. CDR3 residues: CAGNQGQGGELFS. The CDR3 DNA is TGCGCCGGCAACCAAGGACAAGGTGGGGAGCTGTTTTCT.

As for this clonotype: Since the CDR3 does not end with the conserved phenylalanine or tryptophan, this likely comes from a read error. It is unclear where the CDR3 begins or ends on the DNA, so no DNA is shown, and the CDR3 is as TCRdb lists it. The rearrangement links TRBV13 to TRBJ2-1; the table gives TRBD1 as D, unverified against the DNA. Germline V gene sequence: CDR1 PRHDT, CDR2 FYEKMQ (reference sequence). The CDR3 is made up of 11 amino acids, end residues included. This chain's CDR3 is CASSLGQGGTI.

The genes are TRBV6-1 and TRBJ2-7; D tentatively fits TRBD1 or TRBD2 (6 bases each). The CDR3 is made up of 15 amino acids. From germline, CDR1 is MNHNS and CDR2 SASEGT. V lost 10 bases, J lost 6 bases, and 25 bases lay in between. The CDR3 loop is CANIPRRGAILEQYF. Written as DNA, the CDR3 is TGTGCCAACATCCCTCGAAGGGGGGCGATACTCGAGCAGTACTTC.

This clonotype was counted a single time. The final CDR3 position lacks the conserved phenylalanine or tryptophan, pointing to a likely read error. This rearrangement joins TRBV29-1 to TRBJ1-2, with unresolved D. Trimming removed 1 base at V and 4 bases at J, with 13 bases between. The CDR3 runs 14 residues. The germline V gene has CDR1 SQVTM and CDR2 ANQGSEA. As DNA, the CDR3 is TGCAGCGTTGAAGCAGACGGAGCGCTCTATGGCTACACCCTC. Its protein is CSVEADGALYGYTL.

Of note for this clonotype: The final CDR3 position lacks the conserved phenylalanine or tryptophan, pointing to a likely read error. The chain is built from TRBV12-3 or TRBV12-4 and TRBJ1-6, with D perhaps matching TRBD1 (6 bases). The CDR3 is 15 residues long. V dropped 4 bases and J dropped 6 bases, with 13 bases sitting between them. The CDR3 DNA reads as TGTGCCAGCAGTTCCACTACAGGGCGTAATTCACCCCTCCACCAT. It encodes CASSSTTGRNSPLHH.

As concerns this clonotype: At one end, the junction sequence differs from germline, possibly due to a read error. The chain has TRBV30 and TRBJ2-3; D not resolved. CDR1 is GTSNPN, CDR2 SVGIG, per germline (reference sequence). This CDR3 contains 13 residues. The DNA of the CDR3 is TGTGCCTGGACTCGCGACAACACATATACGCAGTATTTT. Translation gives CAWTRDNTYTQYF. Combining the CDR3 with reference TRBV30 and TRBJ2-3 gives the whole variable domain SQTIHQWPATLVQPVGSPLSLECTVEGTSNPNLYWYRQAAGRGLQLLFYSVGIGQISSEVPQNLSASRPQDRQFILSSKKLLLSDSGFYLCAWTRDNTYTQYFGPGTRLTVL.

The sample holds a few counts of this clonotype. A read error is possible here, since a much larger clone lies one base away. The rearrangement uses TRBV5-4 and TRBJ1-1, with D tentatively TRBD1 (5 bases). CDR1 SGHNT and CDR2 YYREEE come from the germline V gene (reference sequence). This CDR3 comprises 15 residues. CDR3 in DNA: TGTGCCAGCAGCACTTTTCAGGGATCGAACATTGAAGCTTTCTTT. It specifies CASSTFQGSNIEAFF.

Regarding this clonotype: Since the CDR3 does not end with the conserved phenylalanine or tryptophan, this likely comes from a read error. No DNA is shown, since the ends of the CDR3 on it are uncertain; the CDR3 is the one TCRdb lists. The V gene is TRBV11-1, the J gene TRBJ2-7. The CDR3 comprises 13 residues, both ends counted. CDR1 SGHAT and CDR2 FQDESV come from the germline V gene (reference sequence). The CDR3 loop is CASSLLGPYEHYL.

In the case of this clonotype: Its ends do not fully match the called genes, so a read error is possible. The chain is built from TRBV11-2 and TRBJ2-3; 10 bases map to TRBD2. Germline CDR1 is SGHAT and CDR2 is FQNNGV. The CDR3 is made up of 16 amino acids. The CDR3 DNA is TGTGCCAGTAGCTTAGAGGGACTAGCGCGGACAGTTACGCAGTATTTT. Translating gives CASSLEGLARTVTQYF.

Comment on this clonotype: A junction end diverges from the germline sequence, so it may reflect a read error. The CDR3 reads CASNLTYSGSGHTGELFF. The DNA of the CDR3 is TGTGCCAGCAACTTAACGTATAGCGGGAGCGGGCACACCGGGGAGCTGTTTTTT. This chain joins TRBV7-3 and TRBJ2-2; 9 positions agree with TRBD2. Germline values: CDR1 SGHTA, CDR2 FQGTGA. This CDR3 contains 18 residues. The variable domain in full, completed from reference TRBV7-3 and TRBJ2-2, reads GAGVSQTPSNKVTEKGKYVELRCDPISGHTALYWYRQSLGQGPEFLIYFQGTGAADDSGLPNDRFFAVRPEGSVSTLKIQRTERGDSAVYLCASNLTYSGSGHTGELFFGEGSRLTVL.

The chain couples TRBV10-1 to TRBJ2-7; D possibly uses TRBD1 or TRBD2 (6 bases each). This CDR3 region has 16 residues. Germline CDR1 WNHNN, CDR2 SYGVQD (reference sequence). V was clipped by 11 bases and J by 3 bases, with 26 bases between them. This chain's CDR3 is CASHESRGGGNYEQYF. In nucleotides, the CDR3 is TGCGCCTCGCATGAATCCAGGGGCGGAGGGAACTACGAGCAGTACTTC.

On this clonotype: At one end, the junction sequence differs from germline, possibly due to a read error. The chain is built from TRBV15 and TRBJ2-5; D unclear. The CDR3 has 16 amino acids. Germline CDR1 and CDR2: LNHNV and YYDKDF (reference sequence). Written as DNA, the CDR3 is TGTCCCACCTCTCTCTCGGGTGGGGTGGGGATCGAGACCCAGTACTTC. Translated, it gives CPTSLSGGVGIETQYF.

This clonotype was counted between two and nine times. Since the CDR3 does not end with the conserved phenylalanine or tryptophan, this likely comes from a read error. No DNA is shown, since the ends of the CDR3 on it are uncertain; the CDR3 is the one TCRdb lists. This chain uses TRBV5-5 with TRBJ1-5. The CDR3 spans 16 amino acids, including both terminal residues. In germline, CDR1 is SGHKS, CDR2 YYEKEE (reference sequence). The CDR3 loop reads CASSLGPDGSNQPRHI.

As regards this clonotype: A read error may account for a junction end that differs from germline. This chain links TRBV14 with TRBJ1-2, with D perhaps matching TRBD1 (5 bases). Germline-derived CDR1 and CDR2 are SGHDN and FVKESK. CDR3 size: 12 residues. The CDR3 nucleotides read TGTGCCAGCAGCCCCTCGAGGGGCGACTACACTTTC. This translates into CASSPSRGDYTF.

Concerning this clonotype: The germline gene is not matched at one end of the junction; a read error may be the cause. The chain links TRBV11-2 to TRBJ2-1; D uncertain. The germline gives CDR1 SGHAT, CDR2 FQNNGV. This CDR3 has 13 residues. CDR3 region: CANSESSTRQQFF. The CDR3 DNA reads TGTGCCAACAGCGAGTCCTCAACGAGGCAGCAGTTCTTC.

To note about this clonotype: At one end the junction does not follow the germline gene, possibly because of a read error. The chain joins TRBV6-5 to TRBJ1-2; D remains ambiguous. The CDR3 totals 12 residues. Germline V gene data show CDR1 as MNHEY and CDR2 as SVGAGI. CDR3 in DNA: TGTGCCAACAGTTCGGGCGACTATGGCTACACCTTC. This translates into CANSSGDYGYTF.

Worth noting for this clonotype: The conserved closing phenylalanine or tryptophan is absent in this CDR3, likely reflecting a read error. The chain links TRBV11-3 to TRBJ2-1, with D perhaps matching TRBD2 (6 bases). CDR3 size: 16 residues. V was shortened by 1 base and J by 4 bases, with 14 bases between the two germline ends. The germline gives CDR1 SGHNT, CDR2 YENEEA. The CDR3 coding sequence is TGTGCCAGCAGCTTAGGCAGGACGGGGGTATACAATGAGCAGTTCATC. It is translated as CASSLGRTGVYNEQFI.